This T cell receptor (beta chain) derives from a study of PD-L1 blockade in urothelial cancer. Study in general: The study started patients on atezolizumab around 2014, giving 1,200 mg intravenously every 3 weeks. A median blood sample held approximately 150,000 T cells and tens of thousands of unique TCRs. Study-wide findings and caveats: Survival was better when pretreatment blood TCR clonality fell below the median.

Germline V CDR1 and CDR2: MRHNA, SNTAGT. The ends were cut back, 11 bases at V and 1 base at J, with 21 bases in the middle. The CDR3 runs to 16 residues. Every PCR was spiked with synthetic TCR analog templates. The assay was immunoSEQ multiplex PCR, and TCRdb's table has in-frame clones only and misses some. This table has about 20,000 clones, 88% appearing once. Turning to this clone: Its target is unknown.

The receptor comes from a man aged 50-60 years with urothelial cancer. The J gene is TRBJ2-1, the V gene TRBV6-4; possible D gene TRBD2, 5 bases. The material was PBMCs, obtained around atezolizumab (anti-PD-L1) treatment. CDR3 sequence (DNA): TGTGCCTCTTCGAAGCTCCGGGATCGTTCCTACAATGAGCAGTTCTTC. Translation gives CASSKLRDRSYNEQFF.